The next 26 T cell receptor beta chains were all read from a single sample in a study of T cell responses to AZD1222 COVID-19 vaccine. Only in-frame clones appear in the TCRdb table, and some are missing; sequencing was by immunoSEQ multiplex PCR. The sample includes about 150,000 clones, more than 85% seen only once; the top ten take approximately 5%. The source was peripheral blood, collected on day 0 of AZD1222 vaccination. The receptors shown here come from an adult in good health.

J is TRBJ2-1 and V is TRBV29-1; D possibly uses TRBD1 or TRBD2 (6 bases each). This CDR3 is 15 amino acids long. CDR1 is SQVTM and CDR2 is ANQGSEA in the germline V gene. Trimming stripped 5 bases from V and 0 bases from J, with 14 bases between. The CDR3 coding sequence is TGCAGCGTTCAAGGGGGGCCCAGCTCCTACAATGAGCAGTTCTTC. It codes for CSVQGGPSSYNEQFF.

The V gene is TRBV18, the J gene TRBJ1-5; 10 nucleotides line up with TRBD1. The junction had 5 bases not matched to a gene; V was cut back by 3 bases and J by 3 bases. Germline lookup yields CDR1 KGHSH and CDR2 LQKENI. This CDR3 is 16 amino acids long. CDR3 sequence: CASSPGTGVSNQPQHF. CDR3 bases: TGTGCCAGCTCACCTGGGACAGGGGTTTCCAATCAGCCCCAGCATTTT.

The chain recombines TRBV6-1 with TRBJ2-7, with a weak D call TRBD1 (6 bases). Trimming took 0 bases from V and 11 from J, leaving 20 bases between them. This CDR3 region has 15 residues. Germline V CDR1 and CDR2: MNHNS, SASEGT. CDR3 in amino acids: CASSEAVPTGRGKYF. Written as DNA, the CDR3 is TGTGCCAGCAGTGAAGCCGTACCGACAGGACGCGGAAAGTACTTC.

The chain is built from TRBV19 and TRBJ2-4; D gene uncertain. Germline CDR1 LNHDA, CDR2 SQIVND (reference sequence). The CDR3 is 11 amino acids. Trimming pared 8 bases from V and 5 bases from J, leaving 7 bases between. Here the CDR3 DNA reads TGTGCCAGTTGGAGTGAAAACATTCAGTACTTC. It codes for CASWSENIQYF.

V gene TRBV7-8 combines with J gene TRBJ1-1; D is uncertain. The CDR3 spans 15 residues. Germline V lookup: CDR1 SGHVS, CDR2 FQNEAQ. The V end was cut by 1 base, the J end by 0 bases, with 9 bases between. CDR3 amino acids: CASSLGWLLNTEAFF. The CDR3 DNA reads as TGTGCCAGCAGCTTAGGTTGGCTGCTGAACACTGAAGCTTTCTTT.

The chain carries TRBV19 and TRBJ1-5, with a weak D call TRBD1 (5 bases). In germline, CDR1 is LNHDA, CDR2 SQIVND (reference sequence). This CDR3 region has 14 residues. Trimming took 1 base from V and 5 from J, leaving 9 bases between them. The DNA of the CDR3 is TGTGCCAGTAGTATAGTGAGGGGCGATCAGCCCCAGCATTTT. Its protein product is CASSIVRGDQPQHF.

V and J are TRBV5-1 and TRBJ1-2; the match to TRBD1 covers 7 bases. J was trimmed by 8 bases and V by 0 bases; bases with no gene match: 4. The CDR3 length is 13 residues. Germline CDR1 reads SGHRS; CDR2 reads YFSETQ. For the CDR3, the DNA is TGCGCCAGCAGCTTGGTAAGACAGGGAGGCTACACCTTC. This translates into CASSLVRQGGYTF.

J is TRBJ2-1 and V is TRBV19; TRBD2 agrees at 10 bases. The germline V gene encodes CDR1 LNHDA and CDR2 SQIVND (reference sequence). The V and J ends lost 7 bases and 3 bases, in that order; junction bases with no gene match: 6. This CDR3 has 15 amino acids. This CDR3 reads CASTLSGRIYNEQFF. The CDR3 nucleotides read TGTGCCAGTACCCTTAGCGGGAGGATCTACAATGAGCAGTTCTTC.

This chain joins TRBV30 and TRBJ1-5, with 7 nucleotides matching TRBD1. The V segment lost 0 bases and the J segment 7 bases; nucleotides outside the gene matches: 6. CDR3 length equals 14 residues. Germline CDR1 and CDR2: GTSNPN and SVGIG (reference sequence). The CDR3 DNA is TGTGCCTGGAGTGTGACAGGGTTCGAACAGCCCCAGCATTTT. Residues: CAWSVTGFEQPQHF. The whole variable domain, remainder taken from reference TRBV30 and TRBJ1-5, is SQTIHQWPATLVQPVGSPLSLECTVEGTSNPNLYWYRQAAGRGLQLLFYSVGIGQISSEVPQNLSASRPQDRQFILSSKKLLLSDSGFYLCAWSVTGFEQPQHFGDGTRLSIL.

This CDR3 is CASSLGQYYGYTF. The CDR3 nucleotides are TGTGCCAGCAGCCTTGGACAGTACTATGGCTACACCTTC. The chain combines TRBV7-9 with TRBJ1-2; the D gene is possibly TRBD1 (6 bases). CDR3 length equals 13 residues. Germline CDR1 reads SEHNR; CDR2 reads FQNEAQ (reference sequence). V was shortened by 5 bases and J by 3 bases, with 10 bases between the two germline ends.

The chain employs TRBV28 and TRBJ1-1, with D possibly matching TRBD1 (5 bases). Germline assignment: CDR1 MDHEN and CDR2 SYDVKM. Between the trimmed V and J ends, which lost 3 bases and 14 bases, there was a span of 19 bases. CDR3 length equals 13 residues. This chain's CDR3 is CASSFGPPGRFFF. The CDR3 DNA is TGTGCCAGCAGTTTTGGTCCCCCGGGACGTTTCTTCTTT. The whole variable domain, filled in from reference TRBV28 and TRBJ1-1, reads DVKVTQSSRYLVKRTGEKVFLECVQDMDHENMFWYRQDPGLGLRLIYFSYDVKMKEKGDIPEGYSVSREKKERFSLILESASTNQTSMYLCASSFGPPGRFFFGQGTRLTVV.

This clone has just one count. CDR3 in amino acids: CASSIRGGNQPQHF. For the CDR3, the DNA is TGTGCCAGTAGTATAAGGGGTGGCAATCAGCCCCAGCATTTT. The chain is built from TRBV19 and TRBJ1-5; maybe TRBD1 (5 bases). The V end lost 2 bases, the J end lost 2 bases, and 7 bases lay between the germline ends. Per the germline V gene, CDR1 is LNHDA and CDR2 is SQIVND (reference sequence). This CDR3 contains 14 residues.

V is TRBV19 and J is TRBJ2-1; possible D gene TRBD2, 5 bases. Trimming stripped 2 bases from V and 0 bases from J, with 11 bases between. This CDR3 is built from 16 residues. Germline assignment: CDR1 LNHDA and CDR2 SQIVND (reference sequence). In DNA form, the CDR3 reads TGTGCCAGTAGTATAAGTCATAGCGACTCCTACAATGAGCAGTTCTTC. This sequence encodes CASSISHSDSYNEQFF.

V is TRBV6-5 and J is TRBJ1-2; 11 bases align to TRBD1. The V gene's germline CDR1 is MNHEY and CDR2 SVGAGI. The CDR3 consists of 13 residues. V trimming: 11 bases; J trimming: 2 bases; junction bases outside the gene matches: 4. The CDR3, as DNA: TGTGCCCCGGGACAGGGGGGGAACTATGGCTACACCTTC. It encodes CAPGQGGNYGYTF.

The CDR3 bases are TGTGCCACCAGTGATTTGGGGGTGGGGGGCTACACCTTC. Its translation: CATSDLGVGGYTF. This sequence joins TRBV24-1 and TRBJ1-2, with no clear D. Germline V gene lookup returns CDR1 KGHDR and CDR2 SFDVKD. Trimming removed 0 bases from V and 8 bases from J, with 9 bases in between. This CDR3 contains 13 residues.

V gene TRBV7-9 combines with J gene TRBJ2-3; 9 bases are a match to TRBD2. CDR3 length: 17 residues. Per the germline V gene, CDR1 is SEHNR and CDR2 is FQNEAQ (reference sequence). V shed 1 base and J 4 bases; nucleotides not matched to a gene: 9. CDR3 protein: CASSLGMASGNPDTQYF. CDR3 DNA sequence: TGTGCCAGCAGCTTAGGAATGGCTAGCGGGAACCCAGATACGCAGTATTTT.

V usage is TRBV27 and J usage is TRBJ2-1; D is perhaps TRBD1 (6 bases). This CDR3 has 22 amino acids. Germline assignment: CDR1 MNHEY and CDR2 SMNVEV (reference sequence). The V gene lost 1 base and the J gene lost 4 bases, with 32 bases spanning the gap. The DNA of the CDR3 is TGTGCCAGCAGTTTATTGGGGGAAAAACTGAACAGGGTCCCTTTAGATTACAATGAGCAGTTCTTC. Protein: CASSLLGEKLNRVPLDYNEQFF.

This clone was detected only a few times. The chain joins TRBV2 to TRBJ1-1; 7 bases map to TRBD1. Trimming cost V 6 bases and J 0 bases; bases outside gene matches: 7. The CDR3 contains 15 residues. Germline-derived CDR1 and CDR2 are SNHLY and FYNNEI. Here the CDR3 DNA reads TGTGCCAGCAGGGAGGGACAGAGCATGAACACTGAAGCTTTCTTT. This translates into CASREGQSMNTEAFF.

CDR3 sequence (DNA): TGTGCCAGCAGCTTGGACAGGGGAGACACCATATATTTT. This encodes CASSLDRGDTIYF. The rearrangement joins TRBV7-8 to TRBJ1-3; 9 nucleotides line up with TRBD1. Germline CDR1 reads SGHVS; CDR2 reads FQNEAQ. This CDR3 spans 13 amino acids. After removal of 3 bases from V and 8 bases from J, the junction contained 2 bases not matched to a gene.

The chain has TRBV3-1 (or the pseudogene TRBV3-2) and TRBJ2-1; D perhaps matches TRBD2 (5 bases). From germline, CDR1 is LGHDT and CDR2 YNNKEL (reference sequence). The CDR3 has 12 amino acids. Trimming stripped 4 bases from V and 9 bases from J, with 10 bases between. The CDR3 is CASSPDGVEQFF. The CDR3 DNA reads TGTGCCAGCAGCCCAGACGGGGTTGAGCAGTTCTTC.

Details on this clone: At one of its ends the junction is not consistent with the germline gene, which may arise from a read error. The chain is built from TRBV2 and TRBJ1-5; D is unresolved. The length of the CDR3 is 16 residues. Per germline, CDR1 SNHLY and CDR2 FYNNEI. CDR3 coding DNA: TGTGCCAGCAGTGAATTCAGCCGGGGTAGCAATCAGCCCCTGCATTTT. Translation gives CASSEFSRGSNQPLHF.

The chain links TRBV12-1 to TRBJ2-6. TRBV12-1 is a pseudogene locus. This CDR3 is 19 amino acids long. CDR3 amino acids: CASSNRTPRSFSGANVLTF. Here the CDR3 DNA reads TGTGCCAGCAGCAACAGGACTCCACGCTCCTTCTCTGGGGCCAACGTCCTGACTTTC.

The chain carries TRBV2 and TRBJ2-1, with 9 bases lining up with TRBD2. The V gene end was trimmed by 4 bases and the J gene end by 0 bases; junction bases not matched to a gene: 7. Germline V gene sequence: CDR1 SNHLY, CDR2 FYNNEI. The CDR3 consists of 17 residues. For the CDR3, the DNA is TGTGCCAGCAGTGGACTAGCGGAGATTTTCTCCTACAATGAGCAGTTCTTC. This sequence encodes CASSGLAEIFSYNEQFF.

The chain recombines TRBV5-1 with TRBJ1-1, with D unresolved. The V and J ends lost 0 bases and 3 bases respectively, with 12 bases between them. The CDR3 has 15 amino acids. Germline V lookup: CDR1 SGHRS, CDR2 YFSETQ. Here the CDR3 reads CASSLGTGQDTEAFF. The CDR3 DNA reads TGCGCCAGCAGCTTGGGGACCGGGCAGGACACTGAAGCTTTCTTT.

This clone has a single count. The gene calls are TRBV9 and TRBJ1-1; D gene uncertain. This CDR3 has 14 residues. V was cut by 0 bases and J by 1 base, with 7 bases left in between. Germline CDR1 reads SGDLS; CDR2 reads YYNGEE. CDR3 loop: CASSVATENTEAFF. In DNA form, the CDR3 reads TGTGCCAGCAGCGTAGCGACGGAGAACACTGAAGCTTTCTTT.

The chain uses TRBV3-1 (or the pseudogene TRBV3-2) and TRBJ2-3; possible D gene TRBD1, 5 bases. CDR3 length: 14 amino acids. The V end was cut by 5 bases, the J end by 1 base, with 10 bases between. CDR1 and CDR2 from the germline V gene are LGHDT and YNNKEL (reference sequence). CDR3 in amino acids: CASSSQVRTDTQYF. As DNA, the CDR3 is TGTGCCAGCAGCTCACAGGTGCGCACAGATACGCAGTATTTT.